This T cell receptor beta chain was retrieved from a study of CD8+ T cells in alopecia areata (dated by TCRdb to 2016 to 2019). For the study in its entirety: Treated patients were enrolled in an open-label pilot trial of oral tofacitinib, 5 to 10 mg twice daily, for moderate-to-severe alopecia areata. For the treated patients, the SALT score, which quantifies what percentage of scalp surface area is affected, served as the measure of disease severity. Scalp clonality was compared across normal scalp (n=4), patchy alopecia areata scalp (n=8), and alopecia totalis/universalis scalp (n=8). Biopsies were taken from tofacitinib-treated patients at baseline and again at 4 and 24 weeks into treatment, and several of those patients also had a later scalp biopsy. RNA was obtained with the PAXgene miRNA kit for fixed scalp, the miRNeasy kit for PBMCs, and the RNeasy kit for mouse skin. In both human patients and the C3H/HeJ mouse model, the study applied high-throughput TCRbeta sequencing to look at T cell clonal expansion in alopecia areata. Patients received tofacitinib for 6 to 18 months and were then followed off drug for 6 months to check for delayed response and recurrence. TCRbeta CDR3 regions were amplified by immunoSEQ multiplex PCR using 35 Vbeta forward and 13 Jbeta reverse primers. Scalp tissue and sorted CD4+ and CD8+ peripheral blood T cells from patchy and totalis/universalis alopecia areata patients and from healthy controls were covered by human TCRbeta sequencing. The investigation overall reported the following: Higher clonality and more expanded CD8+ clones were observed in lesional scalp than in normal scalp, particularly in alopecia totalis/universalis, a finding suggestive of antigenic drive. Because the treated cohort was small and included a single nonresponder, larger studies are needed to assess links between baseline CD8+ expansion and response. Many expanded lesional clones persisted in scalp and blood during tofacitinib treatment, which may partly explain relapse after stopping treatment. Unlike mouse skin, where gammadelta T cells dominate, normal human skin contains resident alphabeta T cells that get sequenced too, which complicates analysis of the scalp TCR repertoire. Shared TCR sequences between patients were less evident than in mice, which may be partly attributable to HLA diversity in the patient population. Scalp clonality and the number of expanded CD8+ clones among the top 100 scalp clones were significantly decreased by tofacitinib.

The junction carries 11 bases between V and J, which are trimmed by 2 bases and 5 bases respectively. The CDR3 has 14 amino acids, counting the end cysteine and phenylalanine. Here the CDR3 DNA is all that survives: 42 bases in frame from base 1. CDR1 and CDR2 are drawn from the germline V gene (reference sequence): SGHNT, YYREEE. Turning to this clone: The antigen this receptor binds is unknown. Base qualities are not recorded, but no much larger clone differs from it by a single base.

The sample's treatment or condition, from its label and the paper: oral pan-JAK inhibitor, 5-10 mg twice daily. Peripheral blood and lesional scalp punch biopsies were obtained from patients with alopecia areata. After PBMCs were isolated by density centrifugation and stained for CD3, CD4 and CD8, a FACSAria was used to sort CD4+ and CD8+ T cells. Libraries were constructed by the immunoSEQ multiplex PCR assay. To provide template for TCR sequencing, every sample had RNA extracted and reverse transcribed into cDNA. First-strand cDNA was synthesized using SuperScript III with a 2:1 mix of oligo-dT and random hexamers. A synthetic immune receptor repertoire was used to measure amplification bias, and any remaining bias was corrected computationally. Processing in the source paper ran as follows. Raw reads were preprocessed to remove errors, and CDR3 was defined according to IMGT conventions as the region from the conserved cysteine to phenylalanine. Clonality was computed by normalizing Shannon entropy by log2 of the number of productive unique TCRs and subtracting the result from 1. CD4 or CD8 identity of scalp clones was inferred by cross-referencing scalp TCRbeta sequences with sorted blood CD4 and CD8 repertoires. Not all clones reach the TCRdb copy of this immuneACCESS table, which keeps in-frame sequences only. Checked studies attribute under half of the gap to unresolved V genes and leave the rest unexplained. The V and J calls and clone size were taken over from that table, and D and trimming were inferred from the DNA. In all, the sample holds under 130,000 clones, and approximately 84% of those were seen once. Jointly, the top ten make up around 10% of the sample.

The sequence was obtained from a human donor with alopecia areata. The sample in question was CD8+ T cells sorted from blood, obtained between weeks 30 and 35, from a patient treated with tofacitinib. The chain links TRBV5-4 with TRBJ2-1; the D gene cannot be named for sure. Here the CDR3 is given as CASSFKDGHNEQFF. The DNA sequence is given as TGTGCCAGCAGCTTCAAAGACGGCCACAATGAGCAGTTCTTC. With the portions outside the CDR3 filled from the reference TRBV5-4 and TRBJ2-1 genes, the complete variable region becomes ETGVTQSPTHLIKTRGQQVTLRCSSQSGHNTVSWYQQALGQGPQFIFQYYREEENGRGNFPPRFSGLQFPNYSSELNVNALELDDSALYLCASSFKDGHNEQFFGPGTRLTVL.